This T cell receptor beta chain derives from a study of blood T cell repertoires in COVID-19. Study context: Sites across the United States, Italy and Spain contributed samples from acute and convalescent COVID-19. From T cells, B-cell-depleted T cells, or PBMCs came the material, which was cDNA or gDNA.

In the original analysis: Using reference gene primer amplification, nucleated cell counts were estimated. Here immunoSEQ multiplex PCR was the method, and the copy in TCRdb shows in-frame clones only, minus some. D and trimming were read from the DNA, whereas the V and J calls and clone size are those reported in that table. This sample has 200,000 to 300,000 clones, with over 75% found just once. This clone was counted between two and nine times. The CDR3 totals 15 residues. From germline, CDR1 is LNHDA and CDR2 SQIVND (reference sequence). Trimming at V came to 6 bases and at J to 5 bases, leaving 5 bases not matched to a gene.

This chain connects TRBV19 to TRBJ2-5; TRBD2 matches 14 bases. Sequencing was done on a sample of peripheral blood. The receptor's source is a human donor in a cohort sampled during active COVID-19. The CDR3 DNA reads TGTGCCAGTAGGACTAGCGGGGGGGGGACGGAGACCCAGTACTTC. It encodes CASRTSGGGTETQYF. Full variable domain (remainder filled in from reference TRBV19 and TRBJ2-5): DGGITQSPKYLFRKEGQNVTLSCEQNLNHDAMYWYRQDPGQGLRLIYYSQIVNDFQKGDIAEGYSVSREKKESFPLTVTSAQKNPTAFYLCASRTSGGGTETQYFGPGTRLLVL.